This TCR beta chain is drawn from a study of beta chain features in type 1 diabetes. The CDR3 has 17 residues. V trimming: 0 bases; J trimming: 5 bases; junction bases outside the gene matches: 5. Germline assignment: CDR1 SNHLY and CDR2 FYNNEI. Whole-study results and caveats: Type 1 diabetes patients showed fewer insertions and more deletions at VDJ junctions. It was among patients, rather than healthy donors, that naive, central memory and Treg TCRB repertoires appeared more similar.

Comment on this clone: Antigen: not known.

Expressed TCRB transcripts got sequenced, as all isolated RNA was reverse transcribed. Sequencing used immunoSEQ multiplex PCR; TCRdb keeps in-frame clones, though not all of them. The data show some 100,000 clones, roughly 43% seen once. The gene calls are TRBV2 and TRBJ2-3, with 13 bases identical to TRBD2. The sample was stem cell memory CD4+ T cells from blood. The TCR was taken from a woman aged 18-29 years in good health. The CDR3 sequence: CASSEAGRLAGGDTQYF. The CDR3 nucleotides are TGTGCCAGCAGTGAAGCGGGGAGACTAGCGGGAGGAGATACGCAGTATTTT.